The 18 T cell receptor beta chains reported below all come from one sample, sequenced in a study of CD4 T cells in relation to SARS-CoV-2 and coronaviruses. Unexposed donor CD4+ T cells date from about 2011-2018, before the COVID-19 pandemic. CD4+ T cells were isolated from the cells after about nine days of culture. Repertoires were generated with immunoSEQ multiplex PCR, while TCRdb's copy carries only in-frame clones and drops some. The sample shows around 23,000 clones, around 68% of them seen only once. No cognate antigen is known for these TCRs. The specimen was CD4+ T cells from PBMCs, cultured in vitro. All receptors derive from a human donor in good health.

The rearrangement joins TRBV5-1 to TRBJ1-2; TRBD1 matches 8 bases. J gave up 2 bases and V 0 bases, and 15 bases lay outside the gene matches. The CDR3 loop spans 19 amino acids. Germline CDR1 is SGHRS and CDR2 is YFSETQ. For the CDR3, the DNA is TGCGCCAGCAGCTTGGAACAGGGGGGGTTAGAAAGGCGGAACTATGGCTACACCTTC. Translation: CASSLEQGGLERRNYGYTF.

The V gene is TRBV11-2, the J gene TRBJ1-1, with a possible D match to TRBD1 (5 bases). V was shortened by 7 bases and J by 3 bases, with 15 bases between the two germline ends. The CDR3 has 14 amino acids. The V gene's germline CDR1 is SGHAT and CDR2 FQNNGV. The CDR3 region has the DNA TGTGCCAGCACCCGGGTGGGGGGATACACTGAAGCTTTCTTT. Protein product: CASTRVGGYTEAFF. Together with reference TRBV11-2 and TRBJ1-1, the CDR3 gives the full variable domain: EAGVAQSPRYKIIEKRQSVAFWCNPISGHATLYWYQQILGQGPKLLIQFQNNGVVDDSQLPKDRFSAERLKGVDSTLKIQPAKLEDSAVYLCASTRVGGYTEAFFGQGTRLTVV.

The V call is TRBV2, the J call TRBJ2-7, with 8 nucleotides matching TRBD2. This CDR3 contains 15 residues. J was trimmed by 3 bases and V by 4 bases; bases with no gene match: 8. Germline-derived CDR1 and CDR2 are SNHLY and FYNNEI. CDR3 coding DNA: TGTGCCAGCAGTGTGGAAGCGGGAGAGCTCTACGAGCAGTACTTC. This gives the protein CASSVEAGELYEQYF.

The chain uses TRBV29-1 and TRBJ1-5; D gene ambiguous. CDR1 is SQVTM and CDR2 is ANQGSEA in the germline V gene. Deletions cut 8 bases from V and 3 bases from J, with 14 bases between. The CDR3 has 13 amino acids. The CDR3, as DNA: TGCAGCTGCCGGGTGGGTCTCAATCAGCCCCAGCATTTT. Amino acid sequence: CSCRVGLNQPQHF.

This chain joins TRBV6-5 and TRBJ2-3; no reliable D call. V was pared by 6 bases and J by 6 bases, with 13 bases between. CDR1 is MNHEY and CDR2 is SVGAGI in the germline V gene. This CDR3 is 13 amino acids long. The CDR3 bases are TGTGCCAGCAGCCCCGGTGGTCGGGATACGCAGTATTTT. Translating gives CASSPGGRDTQYF.

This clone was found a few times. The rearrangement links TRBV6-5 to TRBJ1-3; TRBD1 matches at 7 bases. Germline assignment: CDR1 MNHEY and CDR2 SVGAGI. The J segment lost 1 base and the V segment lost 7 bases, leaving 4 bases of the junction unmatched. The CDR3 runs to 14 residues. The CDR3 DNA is TGTGCCAGCACCAGACAGGGTTCTGGAAACACCATATATTTT. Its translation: CASTRQGSGNTIYF.

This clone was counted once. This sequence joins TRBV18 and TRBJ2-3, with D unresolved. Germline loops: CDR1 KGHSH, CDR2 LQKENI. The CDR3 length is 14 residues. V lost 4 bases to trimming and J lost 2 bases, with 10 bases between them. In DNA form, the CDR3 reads TGTGCCAGCTCACTACAGCTTAACACAGATACGCAGTATTTT. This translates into CASSLQLNTDTQYF.

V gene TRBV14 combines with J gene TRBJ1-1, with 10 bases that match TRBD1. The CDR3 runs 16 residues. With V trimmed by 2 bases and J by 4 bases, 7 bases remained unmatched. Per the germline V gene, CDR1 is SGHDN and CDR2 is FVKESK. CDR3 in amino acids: CASSQSGTGVITEAFF. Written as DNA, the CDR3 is TGTGCCAGCAGCCAATCTGGGACAGGGGTTATCACTGAAGCTTTCTTT.

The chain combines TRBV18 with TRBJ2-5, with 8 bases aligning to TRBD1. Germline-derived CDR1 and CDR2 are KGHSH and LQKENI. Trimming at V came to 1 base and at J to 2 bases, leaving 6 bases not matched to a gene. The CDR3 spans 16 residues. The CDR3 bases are TGTGCCAGCTCACCACAGGGACAGGCAGGACAAGAGACCCAGTACTTC. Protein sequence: CASSPQGQAGQETQYF. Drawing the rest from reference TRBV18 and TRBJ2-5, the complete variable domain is NAGVMQNPRHLVRRRGQEARLRCSPMKGHSHVYWYRQLPEEGLKFMVYLQKENIIDESGMPKERFSAEFPKEGPSILRIQQVVRGDSAAYFCASSPQGQAGQETQYFGPGTRLLVL.

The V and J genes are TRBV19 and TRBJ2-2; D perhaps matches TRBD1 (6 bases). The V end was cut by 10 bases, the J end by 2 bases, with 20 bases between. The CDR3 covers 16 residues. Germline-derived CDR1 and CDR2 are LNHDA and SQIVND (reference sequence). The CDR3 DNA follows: TGTGCCACCCCAGTGGGGGCAGGGCCCAACACCGGGGAGCTGTTTTTT. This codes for CATPVGAGPNTGELFF.

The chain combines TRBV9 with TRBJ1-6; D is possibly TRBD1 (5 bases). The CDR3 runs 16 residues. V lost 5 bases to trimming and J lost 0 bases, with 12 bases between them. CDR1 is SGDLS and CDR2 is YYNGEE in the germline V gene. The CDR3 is CASSAGEASYNSPLHF. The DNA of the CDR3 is TGTGCCAGCAGTGCGGGGGAGGCCTCCTATAATTCACCCCTCCACTTT. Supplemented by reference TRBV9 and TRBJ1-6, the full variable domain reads DSGVTQTPKHLITATGQRVTLRCSPRSGDLSVYWYQQSLDQGLQFLIQYYNGEERAKGNILERFSAQQFPDLHSELNLSSLELGDSALYFCASSAGEASYNSPLHFGNGTRLTVT.

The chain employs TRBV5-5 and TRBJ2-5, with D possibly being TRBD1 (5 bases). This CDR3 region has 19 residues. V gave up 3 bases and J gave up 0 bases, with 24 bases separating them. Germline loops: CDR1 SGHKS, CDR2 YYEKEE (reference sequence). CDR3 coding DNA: TGTGCCAGCAGCTGGAACCCCCTTCGACAGACCTCGTACCAAGAGACCCAGTACTTC. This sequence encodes CASSWNPLRQTSYQETQYF.

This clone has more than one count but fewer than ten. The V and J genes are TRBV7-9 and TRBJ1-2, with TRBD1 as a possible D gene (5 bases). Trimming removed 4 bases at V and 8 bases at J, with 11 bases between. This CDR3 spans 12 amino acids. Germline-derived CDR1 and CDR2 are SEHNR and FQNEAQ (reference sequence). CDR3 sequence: CASSSGLRGYTF. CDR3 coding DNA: TGTGCCAGCAGCTCAGGGTTGCGGGGCTACACCTTC.

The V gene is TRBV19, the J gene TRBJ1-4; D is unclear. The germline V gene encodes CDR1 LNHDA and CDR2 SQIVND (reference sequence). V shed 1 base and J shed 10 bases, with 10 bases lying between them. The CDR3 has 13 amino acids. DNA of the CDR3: TGTGCCAGTAGTATAGGTGGCGAGGGAAAACTGTTTTTT. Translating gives CASSIGGEGKLFF. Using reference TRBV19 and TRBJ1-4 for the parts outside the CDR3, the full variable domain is DGGITQSPKYLFRKEGQNVTLSCEQNLNHDAMYWYRQDPGQGLRLIYYSQIVNDFQKGDIAEGYSVSREKKESFPLTVTSAQKNPTAFYLCASSIGGEGKLFFGSGTQLSVL.

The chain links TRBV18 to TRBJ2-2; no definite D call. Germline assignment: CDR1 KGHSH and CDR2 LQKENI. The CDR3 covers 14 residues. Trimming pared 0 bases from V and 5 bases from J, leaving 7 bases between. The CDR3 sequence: CASSPPRHTGELFF. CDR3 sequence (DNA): TGTGCCAGCTCACCACCCAGGCATACCGGGGAGCTGTTTTTT.

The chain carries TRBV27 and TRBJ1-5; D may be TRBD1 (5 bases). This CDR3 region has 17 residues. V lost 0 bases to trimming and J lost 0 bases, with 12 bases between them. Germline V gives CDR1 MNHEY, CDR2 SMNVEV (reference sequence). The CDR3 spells CASSLSEGTHSNQPQHF. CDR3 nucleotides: TGTGCCAGCAGTTTATCGGAGGGGACCCATAGCAATCAGCCCCAGCATTTT.

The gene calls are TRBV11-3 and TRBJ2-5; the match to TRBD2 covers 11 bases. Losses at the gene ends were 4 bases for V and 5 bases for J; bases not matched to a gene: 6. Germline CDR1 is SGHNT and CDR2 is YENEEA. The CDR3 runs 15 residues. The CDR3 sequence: CASSSGTSGGETQYF. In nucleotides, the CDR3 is TGTGCCAGCAGCTCTGGGACTAGCGGAGGGGAGACCCAGTACTTC.

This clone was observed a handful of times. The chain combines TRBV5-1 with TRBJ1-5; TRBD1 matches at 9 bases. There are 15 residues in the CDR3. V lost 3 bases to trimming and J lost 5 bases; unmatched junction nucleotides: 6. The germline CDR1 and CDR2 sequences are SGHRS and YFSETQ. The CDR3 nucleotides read TGCGCCAGCAGCTCCGGGACAGGGAGGGATCAGCCCCAGCATTTT. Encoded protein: CASSSGTGRDQPQHF.